The entry that follows covers one T cell receptor beta chain sequence. The antigen is not known. Researchers ran the PCR with 60 Vbeta and 13 Jbeta primers. This table comes from immunoSEQ multiplex PCR, and its TCRdb copy is limited to in-frame clones, with some not included. The sample has about 130,000 clones; 85% to 90% are singletons. Germline V lookup: CDR1 SEHNR, CDR2 FQNEAQ (reference sequence). The CDR3 has 13 amino acids. Trimming stripped 5 bases from V and 8 bases from J, with 10 bases between. These data come from a study of cytomegalovirus exposure and HLA in healthy donors. Regarding the study as a whole: CMV serostatus was the sole immune exposure data available. An analysis was carried out later, and it reportedly showed fewer N-insertions in an Asian-associated ancestry cluster than the approximately 700-donor mean. By a later analysis, the bulk of CMV-associated TCR beta chains appeared HLA-restricted. Analyses of presence and absence presupposed an approximately uniform sequencing depth across donors.

This rearrangement joins TRBV7-9 to TRBJ1-6; tentatively, D is TRBD1 (6 bases). The receptor's source is a woman aged 25-40 years in good health and CMV-seropositive. Sequenced: PBMCs. This CDR3 reads CASSTTGDSPLHF. Here the CDR3 DNA reads TGTGCCAGCAGCACGACAGGAGATTCACCCCTCCACTTT.